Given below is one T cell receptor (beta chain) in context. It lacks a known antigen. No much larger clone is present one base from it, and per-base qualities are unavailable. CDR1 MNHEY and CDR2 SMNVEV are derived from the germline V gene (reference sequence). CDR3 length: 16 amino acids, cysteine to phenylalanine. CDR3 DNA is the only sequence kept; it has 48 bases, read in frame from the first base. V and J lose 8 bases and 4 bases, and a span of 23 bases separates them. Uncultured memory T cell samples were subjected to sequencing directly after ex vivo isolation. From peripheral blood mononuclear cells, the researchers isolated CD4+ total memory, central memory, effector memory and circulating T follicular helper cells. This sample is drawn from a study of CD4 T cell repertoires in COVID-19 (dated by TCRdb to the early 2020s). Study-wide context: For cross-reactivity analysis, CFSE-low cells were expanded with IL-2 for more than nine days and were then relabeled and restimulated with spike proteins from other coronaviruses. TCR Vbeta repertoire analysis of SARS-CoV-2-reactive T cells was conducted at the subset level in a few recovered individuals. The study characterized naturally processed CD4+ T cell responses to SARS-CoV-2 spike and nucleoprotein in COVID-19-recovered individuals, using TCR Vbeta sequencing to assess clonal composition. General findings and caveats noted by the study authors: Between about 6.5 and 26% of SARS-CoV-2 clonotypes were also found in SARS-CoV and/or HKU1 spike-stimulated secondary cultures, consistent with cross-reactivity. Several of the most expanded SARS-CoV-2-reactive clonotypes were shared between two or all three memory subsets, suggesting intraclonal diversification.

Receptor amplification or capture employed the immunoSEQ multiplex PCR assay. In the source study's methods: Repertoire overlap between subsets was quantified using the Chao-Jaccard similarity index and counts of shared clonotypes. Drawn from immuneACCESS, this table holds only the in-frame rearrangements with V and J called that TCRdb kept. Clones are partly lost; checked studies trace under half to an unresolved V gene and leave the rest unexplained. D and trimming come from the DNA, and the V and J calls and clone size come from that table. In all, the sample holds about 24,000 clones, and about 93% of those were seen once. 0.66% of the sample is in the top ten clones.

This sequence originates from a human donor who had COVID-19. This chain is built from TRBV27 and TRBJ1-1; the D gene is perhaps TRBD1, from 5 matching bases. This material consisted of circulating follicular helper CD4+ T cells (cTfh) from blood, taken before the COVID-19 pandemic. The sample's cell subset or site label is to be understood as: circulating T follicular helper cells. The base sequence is TGTGCCAGCCGACCCCTGCGGGGGTCGGATGGCACTGAAGCTTTCTTT. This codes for CASRPLRGSDGTEAFF.